This entry lists 30 T cell receptor beta chains sequenced from one sample in a study of blood T cell repertoires in COVID-19. Here immunoSEQ multiplex PCR was the method, and the copy in TCRdb shows in-frame clones only, minus some. The repertoire holds some 340,000 clones, 85% to 95% seen once, with roughly 3.9% in the top ten. The sequencing input was PBMCs or T cells enriched from blood (not recorded which). These receptors all stem from a woman aged 25 to 39 who had been exposed to COVID-19.

CDR3 residues: CASSLRTGARLYGYTF. The DNA of the CDR3 is TGTGCCAGCAGCCTCCGGACAGGGGCCCGCCTCTATGGCTACACCTTC. The chain joins TRBV27 to TRBJ1-2; 9 positions agree with TRBD1. CDR1 is MNHEY and CDR2 is SMNVEV in the germline V gene (reference sequence). The CDR3 is 16 residues long. V lost 6 bases to trimming and J lost 4 bases; unmatched junction nucleotides: 12.

This rearrangement joins TRBV28 to TRBJ1-2; tentatively, D is TRBD1 (5 bases). The V end was cut by 5 bases, the J end by 2 bases, with 15 bases between. Germline V gives CDR1 MDHEN, CDR2 SYDVKM. The length of the CDR3 is 15 residues. CDR3 sequence: CASSPQGLVNYGYTF. CDR3 DNA: TGTGCCAGCAGTCCCCAGGGTCTTGTCAACTATGGCTACACCTTC.

V usage is TRBV7-3 and J usage is TRBJ1-1; 10 bases line up with TRBD1. Trimming removed 1 base from V and 6 bases from J; junction bases left unmatched: 5. This CDR3 has 15 residues. Germline V gene lookup returns CDR1 SGHTA and CDR2 FQGTGA. The CDR3 bases are TGTGCCAGCAGCTTAAGGGACAGGGGTAGCTCTGAAGCTTTCTTT. Protein: CASSLRDRGSSEAFF.

This clone has only a few counts. Here the CDR3 omits its conserved ending phenylalanine or tryptophan, so a read error is the likely source. The limits of the CDR3 on the DNA are not certain, so only TCRdb's listed CDR3 is given. The rearrangement uses TRBV11-3 and TRBJ1-2; the table names TRBD1, a call not compared with the DNA. In germline, CDR1 is SGHNT, CDR2 YENEEA. The CDR3 is 12 amino acids in total, end residues counted. CDR3 sequence reads: CASSCRDRGIAP.

The chain recombines TRBV27 with TRBJ1-4; TRBD1 agrees at 7 bases. Germline CDR1 MNHEY, CDR2 SMNVEV (reference sequence). V lost 5 bases and J lost 5; bases outside the gene matches: 5. The CDR3 extends over 14 amino acids. The CDR3 DNA reads TGTGCCAGCAGTCCCCGGGACAGAAATGAAAAACTGTTTTTT. As protein: CASSPRDRNEKLFF.

V is TRBV6-1 and J is TRBJ1-2; D is unclear. CDR3 length: 13 residues. CDR1 MNHNS and CDR2 SASEGT come from the germline V gene. V shed 6 bases and J shed 7 bases, with 15 bases lying between them. The CDR3 region is CASRGASGIGYTF. In DNA form, the CDR3 reads TGTGCCAGCAGGGGCGCTTCTGGCATTGGCTACACCTTC.

The CDR3, as DNA: TGTGCCAGCACCATGGGTAGCCGAGGGCAGTATTTT. Amino acids: CASTMGSRGQYF. V usage is TRBV2 and J usage is TRBJ2-3; D not certain. CDR3 size: 12 residues. V gave up 7 bases and J gave up 11 bases, with 16 bases separating them. Germline lookup yields CDR1 SNHLY and CDR2 FYNNEI.

The table lists this clone with a few counts. The chain joins TRBV5-6 to TRBJ2-5, with 7 bases lining up with TRBD1. Germline V lookup: CDR1 SGHDT, CDR2 YYEEEE. The CDR3 spans 14 residues. Trimming cost V 4 bases and J 1 base; bases outside gene matches: 4. The CDR3 DNA is TGTGCCAGCAGCAGGGGGACAGTCCAAGAGACCCAGTACTTC. This gives the protein CASSRGTVQETQYF.

This rearrangement joins TRBV10-3 to TRBJ1-4; the D gene is possibly TRBD1 (5 bases). The V end lost 10 bases, the J end lost 8 bases, and 20 bases lay between the germline ends. Germline V gives CDR1 ENHRY, CDR2 SYGVKD. The CDR3 length is 14 residues. The CDR3 sequence: CASRQAGRPEKLFF. The CDR3 DNA reads as TGTGCCAGCAGACAAGCGGGACGGCCCGAAAAACTGTTTTTT.

The rearrangement joins TRBV4-1 to TRBJ2-5; D is unresolved. The CDR3 covers 12 residues. The V and J ends lost 5 bases and 0 bases respectively, with 4 bases between them. Germline V CDR1 and CDR2: MGHRA, YSYEKL. CDR3 sequence reads: CASSSDQETQYF. Written as DNA, the CDR3 is TGCGCCAGCAGCTCCGACCAAGAGACCCAGTACTTC.

This chain connects TRBV2 to TRBJ2-2; tentative D call: TRBD2 (6 bases). This CDR3 is 13 amino acids long. CDR1 SNHLY and CDR2 FYNNEI come from the germline V gene. V was shortened by 5 bases and J by 5 bases, with 9 bases between the two germline ends. In DNA form, the CDR3 reads TGTGCCAGCAGTCAGGAGGGGACCGGGGAGCTGTTTTTT. Translating gives CASSQEGTGELFF.

J is TRBJ1-3 and V is TRBV5-1; 10 bases are a match to TRBD1. The J segment lost 7 bases and the V segment lost 2 bases, leaving 9 bases of the junction unmatched. The CDR3 covers 16 residues. The germline gives CDR1 SGHRS, CDR2 YFSETQ. This CDR3 is CASSFRGDRGRNTIYF. CDR3 DNA sequence: TGCGCCAGCAGCTTTCGGGGGGACAGGGGTCGGAACACCATATATTTT.

This chain links TRBV6-5 with TRBJ1-3; D is perhaps TRBD1 (5 bases). V dropped 4 bases and J dropped 2 bases, with 12 bases sitting between them. CDR3 length: 15 amino acids. CDR1 MNHEY and CDR2 SVGAGI come from the germline V gene. This chain's CDR3 is CASSFTGETGNTIYF. The CDR3 DNA reads TGTGCCAGCAGTTTTACAGGAGAAACTGGAAACACCATATATTTT.

This rearrangement joins TRBV7-9 to TRBJ2-7; no reliable D call. Per germline, CDR1 SEHNR and CDR2 FQNEAQ (reference sequence). Trimming stripped 5 bases from V and 2 bases from J, with 10 bases between. There are 13 residues in the CDR3. The CDR3 reads CASSPYQTYEQYF. DNA of the CDR3: TGTGCCAGCAGCCCCTATCAAACCTACGAGCAGTACTTC.

V and J are TRBV30 and TRBJ2-5, with TRBD1 matching over 8 bases. Germline assignment: CDR1 GTSNPN and CDR2 SVGIG (reference sequence). There are 13 residues in the CDR3. J lost 4 bases, V lost 3 bases, and 4 bases had no gene match. This CDR3 is CAWRRTGPETQYF. The CDR3 coding sequence is TGTGCCTGGAGACGGACAGGGCCAGAGACCCAGTACTTC.

The chain employs TRBV5-5 and TRBJ1-2; 9 bases map to TRBD1. V was pared by 0 bases and J by 4 bases, with 10 bases of the junction left unmatched. This CDR3 spans 17 amino acids. Germline CDR1 reads SGHKS; CDR2 reads YYEKEE (reference sequence). DNA for the CDR3: TGTGCCAGCAGCTTGGTTAGTTTGGGACAGGGAATCTATGGCTACACCTTC. This encodes CASSLVSLGQGIYGYTF.

The V call is TRBV3-1 (or the pseudogene TRBV3-2), the J call TRBJ2-7, with D possibly being TRBD1 (5 bases). V was clipped by 4 bases and J by 0 bases, with 10 bases between them. The CDR3 extends over 14 amino acids. Germline CDR1 LGHDT, CDR2 YNNKEL (reference sequence). The CDR3 reads CASSRGSSSYEQYF. The CDR3 DNA reads TGTGCCAGCAGCCGGGGCAGTAGCTCCTACGAGCAGTACTTC.

V usage is TRBV25-1 and J usage is TRBJ2-5; maybe TRBD1 (6 bases). Germline V gene sequence: CDR1 MGHDK, CDR2 SYGVNS. V was trimmed by 1 base and J by 5 bases, leaving 14 bases between them. CDR3 size: 15 residues. CDR3 amino acids: CASSESVRGSETQYF. CDR3 bases: TGTGCCAGCAGTGAATCGGTTAGGGGGTCGGAGACCCAGTACTTC.

The CDR3 sequence: CASSWLAGEYYEQYF. The CDR3 DNA sequence: TGCGCCAGCAGCTGGCTAGCGGGGGAGTACTACGAGCAGTACTTC. The genes are TRBV5-1 and TRBJ2-7; 10 bases map to TRBD2. The germline V gene encodes CDR1 SGHRS and CDR2 YFSETQ. V lost 3 bases and J lost 3; bases outside the gene matches: 6. The CDR3 runs 15 residues. The variable domain in full, completed from reference TRBV5-1 and TRBJ2-7, reads KAGVTQTPRYLIKTRGQQVTLSCSPISGHRSVSWYQQTPGQGLQFLFEYFSETQRNKGNFPGRFSGRQFSNSRSEMNVSTLELGDSALYLCASSWLAGEYYEQYFGPGTRLTVT.

V usage is TRBV5-1 and J usage is TRBJ1-2; no definite D call. The V end was cut by 4 bases, the J end by 4 bases, with 14 bases between. Germline assignment: CDR1 SGHRS and CDR2 YFSETQ. This CDR3 is 14 amino acids long. The CDR3 reads CASSPGLHRYGYTF. The CDR3, as DNA: TGCGCCAGCAGCCCTGGACTTCATCGCTATGGCTACACCTTC.

This clone was seen once. The CDR3 sequence is CASSIAGLGVYEQYF. The CDR3 nucleotides read TGTGCCAGTAGTATTGCGGGTCTGGGAGTGTACGAGCAGTACTTC. V usage is TRBV19 and J usage is TRBJ2-7; TRBD2 is a possible D gene (5 bases). Trimming took 3 bases from V and 4 from J, leaving 16 bases between them. The length of the CDR3 is 15 residues. CDR1 and CDR2 (germline): LNHDA, SQIVND (reference sequence).

The chain is built from TRBV5-1 and TRBJ2-3; TRBD2 agrees at 9 bases. This CDR3 has 13 residues. J was trimmed by 4 bases and V by 4 bases; bases with no gene match: 1. Germline-derived CDR1 and CDR2 are SGHRS and YFSETQ. CDR3 coding DNA: TGCGCCAGCAGCCGACTAGCGGCAGATACGCAGTATTTT. Translating gives CASSRLAADTQYF.

V usage is TRBV5-1 and J usage is TRBJ1-6; D uncertain. Germline loops: CDR1 SGHRS, CDR2 YFSETQ. The CDR3 spans 16 residues. V lost 0 bases and J 2 bases, leaving 9 bases between the germline ends. The CDR3 coding sequence is TGCGCCAGCAGCTTGGGTACAGTCCCCTATAATTCACCCCTCCACTTT. Residues: CASSLGTVPYNSPLHF. Based on the CDR3 plus reference TRBV5-1 and TRBJ1-6, the full variable domain is KAGVTQTPRYLIKTRGQQVTLSCSPISGHRSVSWYQQTPGQGLQFLFEYFSETQRNKGNFPGRFSGRQFSNSRSEMNVSTLELGDSALYLCASSLGTVPYNSPLHFGNGTRLTVT.

This clone has a single count. V and J are TRBV6-5 and TRBJ2-5; 8 positions match TRBD1. Germline V lookup: CDR1 MNHEY, CDR2 SVGAGI. The CDR3 contains 16 residues. Trimming removed 0 bases from V and 5 bases from J; junction bases left unmatched: 8. In nucleotides, the CDR3 is TGTGCCAGCAGTTACTCTGGGCAGGGGGCCTGGGAGACCCAGTACTTC. This sequence encodes CASSYSGQGAWETQYF.

The chain joins TRBV6-5 to TRBJ1-2; 7 bases align to TRBD1. The length of the CDR3 is 13 residues. Germline CDR1 MNHEY, CDR2 SVGAGI. The V segment lost 4 bases and the J segment 11 bases; nucleotides outside the gene matches: 10. CDR3 DNA sequence: TGTGCCAGCAGTTTGACAGGGTCGTTGGCGTACACCTTC. It encodes CASSLTGSLAYTF.

CDR3 protein: CASSLTGLDEQFF. CDR3 nucleotides: TGCGCCAGCAGCTTGACAGGGTTGGATGAGCAGTTCTTC. This chain connects TRBV5-1 to TRBJ2-1, with D possibly TRBD1 on 6 matching bases. The CDR3 contains 13 residues. Germline V gene data show CDR1 as SGHRS and CDR2 as YFSETQ. The germline V and J ends were trimmed by 1 base and 8 bases, with 10 bases remaining between them.

The chain uses TRBV5-1 and TRBJ2-5; a weak D match, TRBD2 (5 bases). Germline V gene data show CDR1 as SGHRS and CDR2 as YFSETQ. There are 14 residues in the CDR3. Trimming shortened V by 4 bases and J by 0 bases, and 10 bases separated the two germline ends. CDR3 protein: CASSVLGHQETQYF. The CDR3 DNA reads TGCGCCAGCAGCGTACTAGGGCACCAAGAGACCCAGTACTTC. The full variable domain, with the rest looked up from reference TRBV5-1 and TRBJ2-5, is KAGVTQTPRYLIKTRGQQVTLSCSPISGHRSVSWYQQTPGQGLQFLFEYFSETQRNKGNFPGRFSGRQFSNSRSEMNVSTLELGDSALYLCASSVLGHQETQYFGPGTRLLVL.

The CDR3 sequence: CSGSDRGYEQYF. The CDR3 DNA follows: TGCAGCGGGTCGGACAGGGGCTACGAGCAGTACTTC. The genes are TRBV29-1 and TRBJ2-7; TRBD1 matches at 9 bases. The CDR3 contains 12 residues. Germline CDR1 and CDR2: SQVTM and ANQGSEA. V was clipped by 7 bases and J by 3 bases; unmatched bases: 4.

The chain is built from TRBV4-2 and TRBJ2-7; the match to TRBD1 covers 11 bases. Germline V gene sequence: CDR1 LGHNA, CDR2 YNFKEQ. The ends lost 3 bases at V and 2 bases at J; junction bases unmatched: 12. The CDR3 extends over 18 amino acids. Here the CDR3 DNA reads TGTGCCAGCAGCCAGGCCGGGACAGGGGGGAAAAAGCCCTACGAGCAGTACTTC. Amino acids: CASSQAGTGGKKPYEQYF.

V gene TRBV6-5 combines with J gene TRBJ1-1; no firm D call. Per germline, CDR1 MNHEY and CDR2 SVGAGI. This CDR3 comprises 14 residues. V shed 2 bases and J shed 3 bases, with 10 bases lying between them. The CDR3: CASSYVSFHTEAFF. The CDR3 DNA is TGTGCCAGCAGTTACGTGTCATTCCACACTGAAGCTTTCTTT.